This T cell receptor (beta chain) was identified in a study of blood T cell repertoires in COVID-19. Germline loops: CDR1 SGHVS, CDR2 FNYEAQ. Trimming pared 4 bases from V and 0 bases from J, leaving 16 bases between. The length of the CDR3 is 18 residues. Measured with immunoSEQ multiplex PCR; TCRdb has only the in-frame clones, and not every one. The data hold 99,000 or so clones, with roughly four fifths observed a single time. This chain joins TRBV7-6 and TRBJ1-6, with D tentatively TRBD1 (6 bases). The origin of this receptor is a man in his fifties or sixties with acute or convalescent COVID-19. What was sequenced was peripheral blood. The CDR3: CASSSSDSLSSYNSPLHF. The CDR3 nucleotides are TGTGCCAGCAGCTCCTCGGACAGTCTAAGCTCCTATAATTCACCCCTCCACTTT. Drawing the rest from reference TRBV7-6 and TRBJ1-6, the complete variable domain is GAGVSQSPRYKVTKRGQDVALRCDPISGHVSLYWYRQALGQGPEFLTYFNYEAQQDKSGLPNDRFSAERPEGSISTLTIQRTEQRDSAMYRCASSSSDSLSSYNSPLHFGNGTRLTVT.